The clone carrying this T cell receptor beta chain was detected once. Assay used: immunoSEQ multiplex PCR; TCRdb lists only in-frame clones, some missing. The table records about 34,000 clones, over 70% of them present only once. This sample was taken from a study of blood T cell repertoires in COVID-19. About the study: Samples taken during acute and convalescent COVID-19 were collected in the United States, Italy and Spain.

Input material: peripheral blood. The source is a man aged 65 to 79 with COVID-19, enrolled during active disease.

The CDR3 coding sequence is TGCGCCAGCAGCCCGGGGGGACAGGGGAATCAGCCCCAGCATTTT. It encodes CASSPGGQGNQPQHF. V is TRBV5-1 and J is TRBJ1-5, with TRBD1 matching 10 bases. With 4 bases clipped from V and 4 bases from J, the junction kept 5 bases outside the gene matches. This CDR3 is 15 amino acids long. Germline CDR1 reads SGHRS; CDR2 reads YFSETQ.